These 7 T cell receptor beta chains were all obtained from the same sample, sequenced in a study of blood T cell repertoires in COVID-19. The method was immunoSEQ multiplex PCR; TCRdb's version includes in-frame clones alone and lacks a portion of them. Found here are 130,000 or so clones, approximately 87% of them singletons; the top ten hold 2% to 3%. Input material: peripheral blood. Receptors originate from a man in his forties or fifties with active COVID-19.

CDR3 in DNA: TGTGCCAGCAGCCCGCGCGGGGGGGGTGGATACAATGAGCAGTTCTTC. As protein: CASSPRGGGGYNEQFF. The chain uses TRBV4-2 and TRBJ2-1; 9 bases are a match to TRBD2. Per germline, CDR1 LGHNA and CDR2 YNFKEQ. The CDR3 loop spans 16 amino acids. V lost 4 bases to trimming and J lost 4 bases; unmatched junction nucleotides: 8.

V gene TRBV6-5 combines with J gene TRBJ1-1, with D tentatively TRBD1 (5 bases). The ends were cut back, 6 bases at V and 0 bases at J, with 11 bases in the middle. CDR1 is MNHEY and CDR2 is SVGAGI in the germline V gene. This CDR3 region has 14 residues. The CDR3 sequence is CASRGSTVNTEAFF. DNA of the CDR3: TGTGCCAGCAGGGGGTCGACAGTGAACACTGAAGCTTTCTTT.

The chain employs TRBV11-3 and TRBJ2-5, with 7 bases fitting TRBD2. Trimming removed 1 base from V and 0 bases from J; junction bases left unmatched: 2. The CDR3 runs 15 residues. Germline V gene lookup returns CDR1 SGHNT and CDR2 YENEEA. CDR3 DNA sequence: TGTGCCAGCAGCTTAGGGGACTACGACCAAGAGACCCAGTACTTC. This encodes CASSLGDYDQETQYF.

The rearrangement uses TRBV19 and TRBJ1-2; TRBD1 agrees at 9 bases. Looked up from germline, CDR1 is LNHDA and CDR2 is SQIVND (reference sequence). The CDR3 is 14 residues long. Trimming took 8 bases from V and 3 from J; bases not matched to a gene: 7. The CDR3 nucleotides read TGTGCCAGTTCACAGGGGGCAATGGACTATGGCTACACCTTC. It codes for CASSQGAMDYGYTF.

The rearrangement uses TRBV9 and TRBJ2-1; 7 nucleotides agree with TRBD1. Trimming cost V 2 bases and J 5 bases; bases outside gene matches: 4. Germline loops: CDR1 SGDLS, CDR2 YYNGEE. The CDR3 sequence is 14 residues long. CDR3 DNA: TGTGCCAGCAGCGTGGACAGGTTGAACAATGAGCAGTTCTTC. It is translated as CASSVDRLNNEQFF.

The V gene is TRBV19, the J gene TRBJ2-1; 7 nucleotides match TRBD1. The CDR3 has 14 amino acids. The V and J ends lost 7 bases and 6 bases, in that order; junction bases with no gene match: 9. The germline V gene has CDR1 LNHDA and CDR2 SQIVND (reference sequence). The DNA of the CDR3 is TGTGCCAGTACCAGAGACAGGGTGAGCAATGAGCAGTTCTTC. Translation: CASTRDRVSNEQFF. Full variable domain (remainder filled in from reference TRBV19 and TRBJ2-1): DGGITQSPKYLFRKEGQNVTLSCEQNLNHDAMYWYRQDPGQGLRLIYYSQIVNDFQKGDIAEGYSVSREKKESFPLTVTSAQKNPTAFYLCASTRDRVSNEQFFGPGTRLTVL.

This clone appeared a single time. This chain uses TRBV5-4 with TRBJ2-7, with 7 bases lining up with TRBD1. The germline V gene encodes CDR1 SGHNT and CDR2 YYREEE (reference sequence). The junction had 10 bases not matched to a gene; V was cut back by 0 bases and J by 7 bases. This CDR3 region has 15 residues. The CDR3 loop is CASSLGTGAGEEQYF. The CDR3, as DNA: TGTGCCAGCAGCTTGGGTACAGGGGCCGGAGAAGAGCAGTACTTC. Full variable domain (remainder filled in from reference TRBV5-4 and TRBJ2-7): ETGVTQSPTHLIKTRGQQVTLRCSSQSGHNTVSWYQQALGQGPQFIFQYYREEENGRGNFPPRFSGLQFPNYSSELNVNALELDDSALYLCASSLGTGAGEEQYFGPGTRLTVT.